The 2 T cell receptor beta chains given below trace back to one sample, sequenced in a study of glioma-infiltrating T cells. Using RNA template, CDR3s of TCR alpha and beta were amplified with iRepertoire arm-PCR. TCRdb re-analysed the multiplex PCR reads in MiXCR, keeping a single row per CDR3 protein. The sample lists about 410,000 distinct CDR3 sequences, roughly two fifths occurring once. Sample: glioma tissue, nonneoplastic brain tissue, or PBMCs (not recorded which). Source of these receptors: a human donor with low-grade glioma or glioblastoma, undergoing nonglioma brain surgery, or in good health (not recorded which).

This clonotype has only a few counts. The genes are TRBV20-1 and TRBJ2-7; D perhaps matches TRBD2 (5 bases). The length of the CDR3 is 14 residues. V was shortened by 2 bases and J by 0 bases, with 11 bases between the two germline ends. Germline-derived CDR1 and CDR2 are DFQATT and SNEGSKA (reference sequence). The CDR3 coding sequence is TGCAGTGCTAGATTCACGGGGAGCTCCTACGAGCAGTACTTC. This encodes CSARFTGSSYEQYF.

This clonotype came up many times. As DNA, the CDR3 is TGTGCCAGCAGTCCACGGGACACTATGAACACTGAAGCTTTCTTT. It codes for CASSPRDTMNTEAFF. V gene TRBV27 combines with J gene TRBJ1-1; D may be TRBD1 (6 bases). CDR1 is MNHEY and CDR2 is SMNVEV in the germline V gene (reference sequence). This CDR3 comprises 15 residues. V shed 5 bases and J shed 0 bases, with 13 bases lying between them.